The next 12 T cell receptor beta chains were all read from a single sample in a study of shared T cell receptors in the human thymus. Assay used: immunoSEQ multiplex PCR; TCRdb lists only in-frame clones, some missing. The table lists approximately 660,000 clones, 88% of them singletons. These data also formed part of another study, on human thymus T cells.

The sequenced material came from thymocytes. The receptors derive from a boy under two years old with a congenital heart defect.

The CDR3, as DNA: TGTGCCAGTAGCAGACTAGCGGGGGCCCGGTACAATGAGCAGTTCTTC. Protein product: CASSRLAGARYNEQFF. This chain joins TRBV19 and TRBJ2-1; TRBD2 aligns across 12 bases. The CDR3 totals 16 residues. Unmatched junction bases numbered 7, after V lost 6 bases and J lost 4 bases. Germline CDR1 LNHDA, CDR2 SQIVND (reference sequence).

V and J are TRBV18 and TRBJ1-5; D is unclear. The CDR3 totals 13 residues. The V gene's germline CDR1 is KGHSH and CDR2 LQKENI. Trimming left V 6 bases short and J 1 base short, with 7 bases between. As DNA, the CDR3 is TGTGCCAGCTCGTTCCAGAGCAATCAGCCCCAGCATTTT. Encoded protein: CASSFQSNQPQHF.

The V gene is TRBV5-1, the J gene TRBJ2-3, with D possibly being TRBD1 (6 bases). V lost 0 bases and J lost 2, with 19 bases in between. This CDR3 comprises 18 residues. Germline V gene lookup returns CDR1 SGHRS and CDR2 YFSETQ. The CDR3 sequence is CASSLEGHGPSDTDTQYF. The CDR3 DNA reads TGCGCCAGCAGCTTGGAGGGACATGGCCCCTCGGACACAGATACGCAGTATTTT.

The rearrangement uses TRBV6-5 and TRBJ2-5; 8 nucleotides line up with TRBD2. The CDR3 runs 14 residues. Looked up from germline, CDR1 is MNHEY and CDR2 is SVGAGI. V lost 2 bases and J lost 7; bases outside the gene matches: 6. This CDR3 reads CASSYTAGVGTQYF. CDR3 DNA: TGTGCCAGCAGTTACACAGCGGGAGTGGGGACCCAGTACTTC.

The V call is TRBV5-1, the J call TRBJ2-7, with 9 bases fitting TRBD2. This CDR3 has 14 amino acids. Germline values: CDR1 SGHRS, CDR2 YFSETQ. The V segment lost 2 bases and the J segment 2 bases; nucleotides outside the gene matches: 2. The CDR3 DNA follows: TGCGCCAGCAGCTTTGCTAGCGGGGCCTACGAGCAGTACTTC. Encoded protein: CASSFASGAYEQYF.

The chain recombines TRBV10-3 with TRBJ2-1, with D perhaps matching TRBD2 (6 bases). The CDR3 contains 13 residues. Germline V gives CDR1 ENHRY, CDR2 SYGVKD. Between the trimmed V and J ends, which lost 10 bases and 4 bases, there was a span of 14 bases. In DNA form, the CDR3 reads TGTGCCACCGTGGAGACTAGATACAATGAGCAGTTCTTC. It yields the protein CATVETRYNEQFF.

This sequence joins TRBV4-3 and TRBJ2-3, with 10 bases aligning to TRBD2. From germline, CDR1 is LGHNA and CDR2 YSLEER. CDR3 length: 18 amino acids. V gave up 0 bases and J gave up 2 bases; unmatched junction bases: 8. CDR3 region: CASSQEVWTSGFTDTQYF. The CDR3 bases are TGCGCCAGCAGCCAAGAGGTTTGGACTAGCGGCTTCACAGATACGCAGTATTTT.

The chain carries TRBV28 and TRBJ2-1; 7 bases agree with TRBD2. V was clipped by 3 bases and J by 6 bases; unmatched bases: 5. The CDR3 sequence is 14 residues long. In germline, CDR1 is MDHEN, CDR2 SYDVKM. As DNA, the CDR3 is TGTGCCAGCAGTTTTTCGCGGGAGATCAATGAGCAGTTCTTC. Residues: CASSFSREINEQFF.

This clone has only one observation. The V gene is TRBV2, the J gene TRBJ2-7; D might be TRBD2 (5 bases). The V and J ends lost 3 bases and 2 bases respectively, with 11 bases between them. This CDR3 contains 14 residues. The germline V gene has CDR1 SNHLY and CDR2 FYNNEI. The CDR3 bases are TGTGCCAGCAGTGATGGTGAGGGCACCTACGAGCAGTACTTC. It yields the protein CASSDGEGTYEQYF.

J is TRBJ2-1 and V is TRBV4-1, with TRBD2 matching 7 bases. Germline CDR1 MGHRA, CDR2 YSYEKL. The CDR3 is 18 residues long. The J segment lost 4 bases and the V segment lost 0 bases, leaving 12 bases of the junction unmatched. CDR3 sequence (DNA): TGCGCCAGCAGCCAAGATTTAGGGGTAGCGGGTCCTTACAATGAGCAGTTCTTC. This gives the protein CASSQDLGVAGPYNEQFF.

The CDR3 DNA reads as TGTGCCAGCAGCTTTGGAGAGACCCAAGAGACCCAGTACTTC. Translating it yields CASSFGETQETQYF. V and J are TRBV11-2 and TRBJ2-5; D remains unclear. With 3 bases removed from V and 1 base from J, the gap between germline ends came to 9 bases. CDR1 and CDR2 (germline): SGHAT, FQNNGV. The CDR3 runs to 14 residues. Looking up the rest from reference TRBV11-2 and TRBJ2-5 gives the full variable domain: EAGVAQSPRYKIIEKRQSVAFWCNPISGHATLYWYQQILGQGPKLLIQFQNNGVVDDSQLPKDRFSAERLKGVDSTLKIQPAKLEDSAVYLCASSFGETQETQYFGPGTRLLVL.

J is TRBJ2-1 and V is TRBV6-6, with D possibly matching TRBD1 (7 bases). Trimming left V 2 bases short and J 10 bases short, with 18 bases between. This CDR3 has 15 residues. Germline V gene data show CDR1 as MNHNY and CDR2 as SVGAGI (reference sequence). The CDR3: CASSYTEGARCEQFF. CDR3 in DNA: TGTGCCAGCAGTTACACGGAGGGGGCTCGTTGCGAGCAGTTCTTC.